Listed below are T cell receptor beta chains from one sample, sequenced in a study of blood T cell repertoires in COVID-19. TCRdb's table, derived via immunoSEQ multiplex PCR, lists solely in-frame clones and lacks some. The table shows approximately 150,000 clones, with 85% to 95% occurring only once. The sequencing sample was made of peripheral blood. These receptors all come from an older woman with COVID-19, enrolled during active disease. CDR3s include the opening cysteine and the closing phenylalanine or tryptophan. D genes are given only for firm matches. Clone size is stated in some rows and not others, as once, few, many or a class when expanded.

CDR3 protein: CASSYGGQPQHF
CDR3 DNA: TGTGCCAGCAGTTACGGGGGGCAGCCCCAGCATTTT
V gene: TRBV6-2/TRBV6-3
D gene: .
J gene: TRBJ1-5
clone size: once

CDR3 protein: CASSLGTNRETQYF
CDR3 DNA: TGTGCCAGCAGCTTGGGGACTAACAGGGAGACCCAGTACTTC
V gene: TRBV11-3
D gene: TRBD2
J gene: TRBJ2-5
clone size: .

CDR3 protein: CASMRDAGTEAFF
CDR3 DNA: TGTGCCAGCATGAGAGACGCGGGCACTGAAGCTTTCTTT
V gene: TRBV6-5
D gene: .
J gene: TRBJ1-1
clone size: .

CDR3 protein: CASSLSRGDTEAFF
CDR3 DNA: TGTGCCAGCAGTTTATCTCGGGGGGACACTGAAGCTTTCTTT
V gene: TRBV27
D gene: .
J gene: TRBJ1-1
clone size: .

CDR3 protein: CASSQGDYGYTF
CDR3 DNA: TGTGCCAGCAGCCAAGGGGACTATGGCTACACCTTC
V gene: TRBV6-6
D gene: .
J gene: TRBJ1-2
clone size: .

CDR3 protein: CASSETSGTGELFF
CDR3 DNA: TGTGCCAGCAGCGAGACTAGCGGCACCGGGGAGCTGTTTTTT
V gene: TRBV11-3
D gene: TRBD2
J gene: TRBJ2-2
clone size: .

CDR3 protein: CASSQVAGQGLDEQYF
CDR3 DNA: TGCGCCAGCAGCCAAGTTGCGGGACAGGGTCTAGACGAGCAGTACTTC
V gene: TRBV4-1
D gene: TRBD1
J gene: TRBJ2-7
clone size: .

CDR3 protein: CAISPTQGVEGYTF
CDR3 DNA: TGTGCCATCAGTCCCACACAGGGGGTTGAAGGCTACACCTTC
V gene: TRBV10-3
D gene: TRBD1
J gene: TRBJ1-2
clone size: .

CDR3 protein: CASSNRGTYEKLFF
CDR3 DNA: TGTGCCAGTAGTAATAGGGGGACCTATGAAAAACTGTTTTTT
V gene: TRBV19
D gene: .
J gene: TRBJ1-4
clone size: .

CDR3 protein: CASSLSGGGPRSPLHF
CDR3 DNA: TGTGCCAGCAGTTTATCCGGAGGGGGCCCAAGGTCACCCCTCCACTTT
V gene: TRBV27
D gene: TRBD1
J gene: TRBJ1-6
clone size: .

CDR3 protein: CASRSGTAFSGSGNTIYF
CDR3 DNA: TGTGCCAGCAGGTCCGGGACAGCGTTTTCCGGCTCTGGAAACACCATATATTTT
V gene: TRBV7-9
D gene: TRBD1
J gene: TRBJ1-3
clone size: .

CDR3 protein: CASSPQGPDTEAFF
CDR3 DNA: TGTGCCAGCAGCCCACAGGGCCCCGACACTGAAGCTTTCTTT
V gene: TRBV27
D gene: .
J gene: TRBJ1-1
clone size: .

CDR3 protein: CASSVETLSEQYF
CDR3 DNA: TGTGCCAGCAGTGTGGAGACTCTGTCCGAGCAGTACTTC
V gene: TRBV2
D gene: .
J gene: TRBJ2-7
clone size: .

CDR3 protein: CASSPTSGNQPQHF
CDR3 DNA: TGTGCCAGCTCTCCCACTTCAGGGAATCAGCCCCAGCATTTT
V gene: TRBV18
D gene: .
J gene: TRBJ1-5
clone size: .

CDR3 protein: CASSNRDRVQETQYF
CDR3 DNA: TGTGCCAGCAGTAACCGGGACAGGGTTCAAGAGACCCAGTACTTC
V gene: TRBV6-2/TRBV6-3
D gene: TRBD1
J gene: TRBJ2-5
clone size: .

CDR3 protein: CASSRGQETNKQYF
CDR3 DNA: TGTGCCAGCAGTAGGGGACAGGAGACTAACAAGCAGTACTTC
V gene: TRBV6-5
D gene: TRBD1
J gene: TRBJ2-7
clone size: .

CDR3 protein: CASSKDRFGEKLFF
CDR3 DNA: TGTGCCAGTAGTAAAGACAGGTTTGGTGAAAAACTGTTTTTT
V gene: TRBV19
D gene: .
J gene: TRBJ1-4
clone size: .

CDR3 protein: CASSQLSGQGKNYGYTF
CDR3 DNA: TGCGCCAGCAGCCAACTCTCTGGGCAGGGGAAGAACTATGGCTACACCTTC
V gene: TRBV4-1
D gene: .
J gene: TRBJ1-2
clone size: .

CDR3 protein: CASGFRDRGSYEQYF
CDR3 DNA: TGTGCCAGCGGATTCCGGGACAGGGGGTCCTACGAGCAGTACTTC
V gene: TRBV6-5
D gene: TRBD1
J gene: TRBJ2-7
clone size: once

CDR3 protein: CASSHSGQLNEKLFF
CDR3 DNA: TGCGCCAGCAGCCATAGTGGACAGCTTAATGAAAAACTGTTTTTT
V gene: TRBV4-1
D gene: .
J gene: TRBJ1-4
clone size: .

CDR3 protein: CASSTGLAGADTQYF
CDR3 DNA: TGTGCCAGCAGCACGGGACTAGCGGGGGCAGATACGCAGTATTTT
V gene: TRBV5-4
D gene: TRBD2
J gene: TRBJ2-3
clone size: once

CDR3 protein: CSVRLEGQGNYGYTF
CDR3 DNA: TGCAGCGTTAGGTTGGAGGGACAGGGAAACTATGGCTACACCTTC
V gene: TRBV29-1
D gene: TRBD1
J gene: TRBJ1-2
clone size: .

CDR3 protein: CASSTPGTDEKLFF
CDR3 DNA: TGTGCCAGCAGTACCCCAGGGACAGATGAAAAACTGTTTTTT
V gene: TRBV5-4
D gene: TRBD1
J gene: TRBJ1-4
clone size: .

CDR3 protein: CASSLGGGQPQHF
CDR3 DNA: TGTGCCAGCAGCTTGGGGGGGGGTCAGCCCCAGCATTTT
V gene: TRBV5-8
D gene: .
J gene: TRBJ1-5
clone size: once

CDR3 protein: CASSLGGQETQYF
CDR3 DNA: TGTGCCAGCAGCTTAGGGGGGCAAGAGACCCAGTACTTC
V gene: TRBV7-3
D gene: .
J gene: TRBJ2-5
clone size: .

CDR3 protein: CASSPRGGGQQPQHF
CDR3 DNA: TGTGCCAGCAGCCCCCGCGGGGGGGGCCAGCAGCCCCAGCATTTT
V gene: TRBV27
D gene: .
J gene: TRBJ1-5
clone size: .

CDR3 protein: CASSYSEQGSSPLHF
CDR3 DNA: TGTGCCAGCAGTTACTCGGAACAGGGGAGTTCACCCCTCCACTTT
V gene: TRBV6-5
D gene: TRBD1
J gene: TRBJ1-6
clone size: once